Each of the 15 T cell receptor beta chains below was sequenced from the same sample in a study of vaccination and CD4 T cells after COVID-19. Treatment in this sample: roughly 11-day PBMC culture with coronavirus spike peptide pools or control peptides (ViraFEST assay). No antigen is known for these receptors. The assay that was used to sequence DNA from cultured CD4+ T cells was the Oncomine TCR Beta short-read assay. One entry per CDR3 protein, called by TCRdb with MiXCR from the PCR reads. The sample lists 10,000 or so distinct CDR3 sequences; approximately 28% were seen once. The sequencing used CD4+ T cells from blood, cultured in vitro, collected after SARS-CoV-2 vaccination. All receptors come from a human donor who had recovered from COVID-19.

This clonotype turned up a few times. This chain uses TRBV11-3 with TRBJ2-3; no firm D call. CDR3 length: 15 amino acids. V was cut by 5 bases and J by 1 base, with 13 bases left in between. The germline V gene encodes CDR1 SGHNT and CDR2 YENEEA. CDR3 bases: TGTGCCAGCAGCAACACCAACGGAGGCACAGATACGCAGTATTTT. As protein: CASSNTNGGTDTQYF. The whole variable domain, remainder taken from reference TRBV11-3 and TRBJ2-3, is EAGVVQSPRYKIIEKKQPVAFWCNPISGHNTLYWYLQNLGQGPELLIRYENEEAVDDSQLPKDRFSAERLKGVDSTLKIQPAELGDSAVYLCASSNTNGGTDTQYFGPGTRLTVL.

By its share, this clonotype is medium-sized. The genes are TRBV7-2 and TRBJ2-7; D unclear. The CDR3 sequence is 14 residues long. V was clipped by 5 bases and J by 5 bases, with 16 bases between them. Germline values: CDR1 SGHTA, CDR2 FQGNSA. In DNA form, the CDR3 reads TGTGCCAGCAGCCTAGGACGGCCTATGAACGAGCAGTACTTC. Protein product: CASSLGRPMNEQYF.

V gene TRBV6-1 combines with J gene TRBJ1-1, with a weak D call TRBD1 (5 bases). There are 11 residues in the CDR3. V was cut by 6 bases and J by 10 bases, with 12 bases left in between. Germline V gene lookup returns CDR1 MNHNS and CDR2 SASEGT. CDR3 DNA: TGTGCCAGCAGGCCCGACAGCGGAGCTTTCTTT. Its translation is CASRPDSGAFF.

The chain joins TRBV5-4 to TRBJ1-2; perhaps TRBD1 as D (5 bases). The CDR3 has 14 amino acids. Per the germline V gene, CDR1 is SGHNT and CDR2 is YYREEE (reference sequence). The V gene lost 3 bases and the J gene lost 5 bases, with 14 bases spanning the gap. In nucleotides, the CDR3 is TGTGCCAGCAGCTATCGGGGGATGGGGTATGGCTACACCTTC. Translating it yields CASSYRGMGYGYTF.

This clonotype is deemed large. V usage is TRBV7-2 and J usage is TRBJ1-2; D is possibly TRBD1 (5 bases). CDR1 is SGHTA and CDR2 is FQGNSA in the germline V gene. This CDR3 has 16 residues. With 1 base removed from V and 2 bases from J, the gap between germline ends came to 14 bases. The CDR3 loop is CASSLEAGVINYGYTF. The CDR3 nucleotides read TGTGCCAGCAGCTTAGAGGCGGGGGTTATAAACTATGGCTACACCTTC.

The CDR3 DNA sequence: TGTGCCAGCAGCCCGCAGACAGGGCTGCAGAACACTGAAGCTTTCTTT. It translates to CASSPQTGLQNTEAFF. This chain joins TRBV7-2 and TRBJ1-1, with 7 bases that match TRBD1. J gave up 1 base and V 5 bases, and 10 bases lay outside the gene matches. CDR1 is SGHTA, CDR2 FQGNSA, per germline. The CDR3 totals 16 residues.

There are a few counts of this clonotype. J is TRBJ1-5 and V is TRBV6-5; no clear D. Trimming took 0 bases from V and 1 from J, leaving 7 bases between them. This CDR3 is 15 amino acids long. The V gene's germline CDR1 is MNHEY and CDR2 SVGAGI. CDR3 in DNA: TGTGCCAGCAGTTACTCTGCCGTGAGCAATCAGCCCCAGCATTTT. As protein: CASSYSAVSNQPQHF.

As concerns this clonotype: The CDR3 does not close with the conserved phenylalanine or tryptophan, likely indicating a read error. CDR3 sequence reads: CSARKRGGSGNTIYY. The CDR3 bases are TGCAGTGCTAGGAAGCGGGGCGGCTCTGGAAACACCATATATTAT. The chain uses TRBV20-1 and TRBJ1-3; D perhaps matches TRBD1 (5 bases). V was pared by 3 bases and J by 0 bases, with 12 bases between. CDR3 length equals 15 residues. Germline V gives CDR1 DFQATT, CDR2 SNEGSKA (reference sequence).

A few counts support this clonotype. V is TRBV4-3 and J is TRBJ2-2; 8 bases are a match to TRBD2. The germline gives CDR1 LGHNA, CDR2 YSLEER. The CDR3 sequence is 15 residues long. J lost 6 bases, V lost 4 bases, and 7 bases had no gene match. This CDR3 is CASSRVGTRAGELFF. The CDR3 region has the DNA TGCGCCAGCAGCCGAGTGGGGACTAGGGCCGGGGAGCTGTTTTTT.

The CDR3 DNA is TGCAGTGCTCCCGGTTTGGACCAAGAGACCCAGTACTTC. The encoded protein is CSAPGLDQETQYF. The rearrangement joins TRBV20-1 to TRBJ2-5; D gene ambiguous. Germline loops: CDR1 DFQATT, CDR2 SNEGSKA (reference sequence). The V gene lost 5 bases and the J gene lost 0 bases, with 10 bases spanning the gap. There are 13 residues in the CDR3.

Only one count was recorded for this clonotype. The V and J genes are TRBV20-1 and TRBJ2-1; the D call may be TRBD1 or TRBD2 (6 bases each). Germline-derived CDR1 and CDR2 are DFQATT and SNEGSKA (reference sequence). The CDR3 consists of 15 residues. V was shortened by 5 bases and J by 9 bases, with 23 bases between the two germline ends. The chain's CDR3 is CSAGKTEGGGGEQFF. Here the CDR3 DNA reads TGCAGTGCTGGAAAGACTGAGGGAGGAGGGGGTGAGCAGTTCTTC.

This clonotype turned up a few times. The chain couples TRBV7-9 to TRBJ1-2, with D tentatively TRBD1 (6 bases). Germline CDR1 reads SEHNR; CDR2 reads FQNEAQ (reference sequence). This CDR3 region has 14 residues. V was shortened by 5 bases and J by 2 bases, with 12 bases between the two germline ends. The DNA for the CDR3 is TGTGCCAGCAGCCCCGGGCAGGGGAACTATGGCTACACCTTC. It specifies CASSPGQGNYGYTF.

Only a few counts were recorded for this clonotype. The chain is built from TRBV29-1 and TRBJ1-1; D unclear. V dropped 4 bases and J dropped 4 bases, with 13 bases sitting between them. The CDR3 totals 13 residues. Germline values: CDR1 SQVTM, CDR2 ANQGSEA. The CDR3 loop reads CSVGSQPGTEAFF. The CDR3 nucleotides read TGCAGCGTTGGAAGCCAACCCGGCACTGAAGCTTTCTTT. Looking up the rest from reference TRBV29-1 and TRBJ1-1 gives the full variable domain: SAVISQKPSRDICQRGTSLTIQCQVDSQVTMMFWYRQQPGQSLTLIATANQGSEATYESGFVIDKFPISRPNLTFSTLTVSNMSPEDSSIYLCSVGSQPGTEAFFGQGTRLTVV.

About this clonotype itself: A read error is possible here, since a much larger clone lies one base away. The CDR3 DNA reads TGTACCAGCTCACCACCGACCGCACACCGCTATGGCTACACCTTC. Its protein product is CTSSPPTAHRYGYTF. V usage is TRBV18 and J usage is TRBJ1-2; D gene unclear. Germline loops: CDR1 KGHSH, CDR2 LQKENI. This CDR3 region has 15 residues.

This rearrangement joins TRBV7-9 to TRBJ1-1, with D unresolved. This CDR3 comprises 17 residues. V was shortened by 4 bases and J by 8 bases, with 26 bases between the two germline ends. Germline loops: CDR1 SEHNR, CDR2 FQNEAQ (reference sequence). For the CDR3, the DNA is TGTGCCAGCAGCTCCCGCCGGGGAGGGTCGGTTACAAGCGAAGCTTTCTTT. It translates to CASSSRRGGSVTSEAFF.